The 32 T cell receptor beta chains below were found in one sample sequenced in a study of post-analysis software for immune sequencing data. Whole-study results and caveats: With TRBV5-6, TRBV5-1 and TRBV20-1 included, about 5 TRBV segments were more frequent in patients than in controls.

Unique molecular identifiers were present in the TCR beta cDNA libraries. TCRdb re-derived calls from the PCR reads in MiXCR, one entry per CDR3 protein. The table records about 800,000 distinct CDR3 sequences, 25% to 30% of them present only once. These receptors' targets are unknown. The sequenced material came from blood. The receptors come from a girl aged 10-17 years with multiple sclerosis.

This clonotype turned up a few times. V gene TRBV5-1 combines with J gene TRBJ1-1; weak D call: TRBD1 (5 bases). The V gene lost 0 bases and the J gene lost 0 bases, with 15 bases spanning the gap. Germline V gene lookup returns CDR1 SGHRS and CDR2 YFSETQ. The CDR3 is 17 amino acids. The DNA of the CDR3 is TGCGCCAGCAGCTTGGGAGTAAGGGGACGGCTGAACACTGAAGCTTTCTTT. This translates into CASSLGVRGRLNTEAFF.

This clonotype was seen a handful of times. The chain is built from TRBV4-3 and TRBJ2-7, with a tentative D call TRBD1 (7 bases). Trimming took off 0 bases at V and 6 bases at J, with 18 bases between the two ends. The V gene's germline CDR1 is LGHNA and CDR2 YSLEER. The CDR3 has 16 residues. In nucleotides, the CDR3 is TGCGCCAGCAGCCAAGAATGGAAACAGGGGAGGCGCGAGCAGTACTTC. Its protein is CASSQEWKQGRREQYF.

This clonotype turned up a few times. The gene calls are TRBV7-7 and TRBJ2-3; 7 nucleotides align to TRBD1. Germline V lookup: CDR1 SSHAT, CDR2 FNYEAQ (reference sequence). This CDR3 has 17 residues. The DNA of the CDR3 is TGTGCTTACGACCGGAAAAGAGGGGGCATTAACACAGATACGCAGTATTTT. It yields the protein CAYDRKRGGINTDTQYF.

In its sample, this clonotype was seen a few times. The gene calls are TRBV4-3 and TRBJ2-3, with D hard to call. Germline-derived CDR1 and CDR2 are LGHNA and YSLEER. The CDR3 totals 15 residues. Trimming took 1 base from V and 2 from J, leaving 10 bases between them. CDR3 sequence reads: CASSQGLGYTDTQYF. The CDR3 nucleotides are TGCGCCAGCAGCCAAGGTCTCGGATACACAGATACGCAGTATTTT.

Only a few counts were recorded for this clonotype. The genes are TRBV5-1 and TRBJ2-1; 9 nucleotides match TRBD2. The CDR3 has 16 amino acids. The ends lost 6 bases at V and 6 bases at J; junction bases unmatched: 13. Germline loops: CDR1 SGHRS, CDR2 YFSETQ. The CDR3 loop reads CASTPSGASFRNEQFF. Written as DNA, the CDR3 is TGCGCCAGCACCCCTAGCGGGGCGTCATTTCGCAATGAGCAGTTCTTC.

This clonotype showed up just a few times. DNA of the CDR3: TGTGCCAGCAGCTTAGTGGCTAGCGGGAGGGGGCCCTACAATGAGCAGTTCTTC. Encoded protein: CASSLVASGRGPYNEQFF. This chain uses TRBV7-9 with TRBJ2-1, with TRBD2 identical over 12 bases. This CDR3 contains 18 residues. Germline values: CDR1 SEHNR, CDR2 FQNEAQ (reference sequence). The V and J ends lost 1 base and 2 bases, in that order; junction bases with no gene match: 6.

This clonotype was observed many times. The V call is TRBV29-1, the J call TRBJ2-5; possible D gene TRBD2, 7 bases. Per the germline V gene, CDR1 is SQVTM and CDR2 is ANQGSEA. The CDR3 length is 13 residues. V shed 7 bases and J shed 5 bases, with 17 bases lying between them. The CDR3, as DNA: TGCAGCGCTGGGGGGGGGGCCCAGGAGACCCAGTACTTC. Protein product: CSAGGGAQETQYF.

CDR3 bases: TGCAGTGCTCGAACGCGAGGCTATACGCAGTATTTT. It codes for CSARTRGYTQYF. V and J are TRBV20-1 and TRBJ2-3; no clear D gene. The CDR3 contains 12 residues. V was shortened by 5 bases and J by 7 bases, with 13 bases between the two germline ends. The V gene's germline CDR1 is DFQATT and CDR2 SNEGSKA (reference sequence).

The CDR3 here is CASSPGPHNSPLHF. The CDR3 bases are TGTGCCAGCAGCCCGGGACCCCATAATTCACCCCTCCACTTT. This sequence joins TRBV7-2 and TRBJ1-6; tentatively, D is TRBD1 (5 bases). Germline V gene sequence: CDR1 SGHTA, CDR2 FQGNSA. The CDR3 has 14 amino acids. The germline V and J ends were trimmed by 5 bases and 5 bases, with 10 bases remaining between them.

The chain recombines TRBV4-1 with TRBJ1-1, with TRBD1 matching 8 bases. The J segment lost 1 base and the V segment lost 6 bases, leaving 1 base of the junction unmatched. The CDR3 totals 13 residues. CDR1 is MGHRA and CDR2 is YSYEKL in the germline V gene. CDR3 coding DNA: TGCGCCAGCAGGACAGGGGAGAACACTGAAGCTTTCTTT. This gives the protein CASRTGENTEAFF.

The V call is TRBV4-1, the J call TRBJ1-4; no firm D call. CDR1 and CDR2 from the germline V gene are MGHRA and YSYEKL. Between the trimmed V and J ends, which lost 3 bases and 4 bases, there was a span of 12 bases. The CDR3 length is 15 residues. The CDR3 nucleotides are TGCGCCAGCAGCCACCTAGACGGATTTAATGAAAAACTGTTTTTT. Translating it yields CASSHLDGFNEKLFF.

This clonotype was seen more than once but under ten times. The rearrangement links TRBV20-1 to TRBJ2-7, with D uncertain. Germline lookup yields CDR1 DFQATT and CDR2 SNEGSKA (reference sequence). The length of the CDR3 is 14 residues. The V end lost 2 bases, the J end lost 1 base, and 12 bases lay between the germline ends. The CDR3 loop reads CSARYGTLSYEQYF. CDR3 nucleotides: TGCAGTGCTAGATATGGCACTTTATCCTACGAGCAGTACTTC.

The V and J genes are TRBV29-1 and TRBJ2-7; a possible D gene is TRBD1 (5 bases). This CDR3 is built from 12 residues. With 4 bases removed from V and 2 bases from J, the gap between germline ends came to 9 bases. CDR1 and CDR2 from the germline V gene are SQVTM and ANQGSEA. CDR3 protein: CSVGDSTYEQYF. CDR3 bases: TGCAGCGTTGGCGACAGCACCTACGAGCAGTACTTC.

V is TRBV6-2 or TRBV6-3 and J is TRBJ2-2, with TRBD2 as a possible D gene (5 bases). This CDR3 is built from 13 residues. The V end lost 6 bases, the J end lost 2 bases, and 7 bases lay between the germline ends. Germline assignment: CDR1 MNHEY and CDR2 SVGEGT. The CDR3 sequence is CASSGLNTGELFF. In DNA form, the CDR3 reads TGTGCCAGCAGCGGACTTAACACCGGGGAGCTGTTTTTT.

In this sample, this clonotype turned up once. The chain links TRBV14 to TRBJ2-7; D is unclear. The J call may be mistaken, given a closer DNA end match to TRBJ2-5. Germline lookup yields CDR1 SGHDN and CDR2 FVKESK. The CDR3 runs 16 residues. This CDR3 is CASSQDNHPKPRTQYF. As DNA, the CDR3 is TGTGCCAGCAGCCAAGACAACCACCCCAAACCCAGGACCCAGTACTTC.

The CDR3 DNA sequence: TGTGCCAGCAGCGTACAGCCGGGCGGGGAGCAGTACTTC. Its translation is CASSVQPGGEQYF. The chain uses TRBV9 and TRBJ2-7; perhaps TRBD2 as D (5 bases). Trimming took 1 base from V and 7 from J, leaving 12 bases between them. The CDR3 spans 13 residues. The germline V gene encodes CDR1 SGDLS and CDR2 YYNGEE. Full variable domain (missing parts from reference TRBV9 and TRBJ2-7): DSGVTQTPKHLITATGQRVTLRCSPRSGDLSVYWYQQSLDQGLQFLIQYYNGEERAKGNILERFSAQQFPDLHSELNLSSLELGDSALYFCASSVQPGGEQYFGPGTRLTVT.

CDR3 nucleotides: TGTGCCAGCAGCTATAGCGGGAGTGCAGACAATGCGCAGTATTTT. This codes for CASSYSGSADNAQYF. The V gene is TRBV12-3 or TRBV12-4, the J gene TRBJ2-3; 9 bases match TRBD2. Trimming cost V 6 bases and J 10 bases; bases outside gene matches: 14. The CDR3 loop spans 15 amino acids.

V usage is TRBV3-1 and J usage is TRBJ1-5, with 7 bases aligning to TRBD1. V shed 5 bases, J shed 0 bases, and the junction held 4 bases outside the gene matches. The V gene's germline CDR1 is LGHDT and CDR2 YNNKEL (reference sequence). The CDR3 spans 15 residues. This CDR3 reads CASSSRGHSNQPQHF. The CDR3 nucleotides read TGTGCCAGCAGCTCTAGGGGGCATAGCAATCAGCCCCAGCATTTT.

This clonotype was observed a single time. The gene calls are TRBV4-3 and TRBJ2-5; possible D gene TRBD1, 6 bases. The CDR3 has 15 amino acids. V lost 1 base and J lost 11, with 20 bases in between. Germline loops: CDR1 LGHNA, CDR2 YSLEER. The DNA of the CDR3 is TGCGCCAGCAGCCAAGCCCCAGGGGTCTCCTACGGGCAGTACTTC. Protein sequence: CASSQAPGVSYGQYF.

The V call is TRBV20-1, the J call TRBJ2-3; D not certain. Trimming stripped 4 bases from V and 5 bases from J, with 10 bases between. Looked up from germline, CDR1 is DFQATT and CDR2 is SNEGSKA (reference sequence). CDR3 length: 12 amino acids. The CDR3 here is CSANPTGDTQYF. Written as DNA, the CDR3 is TGCAGTGCTAACCCAACGGGAGATACGCAGTATTTT.

This clonotype occurred a few times. The chain employs TRBV5-5 and TRBJ1-2; D is perhaps TRBD1 (6 bases). This CDR3 is built from 14 residues. With 3 bases removed from V and 4 bases from J, the gap between germline ends came to 13 bases. CDR1 SGHKS and CDR2 YYEKEE come from the germline V gene (reference sequence). The CDR3 is CASSSGADGYGYTF. The CDR3 DNA reads as TGTGCCAGCAGCTCAGGGGCGGACGGCTATGGCTACACCTTC.

The chain carries TRBV11-3 and TRBJ2-1; 12 bases map to TRBD2. J was trimmed by 8 bases and V by 5 bases; bases with no gene match: 10. The germline V gene has CDR1 SGHNT and CDR2 YENEEA. The CDR3 loop spans 16 amino acids. The CDR3 coding sequence is TGTGCCAGCAGCACCGCTCTAGCGGGGGGGCCACATGAGCAGTTCTTC. Translated, it gives CASSTALAGGPHEQFF.

Many counts were recorded for this clonotype. The rearrangement joins TRBV20-1 to TRBJ1-2, with D perhaps TRBD1 (5 bases). V was pared by 6 bases and J by 3 bases, with 11 bases between. The CDR3 spans 12 residues. The germline V gene has CDR1 DFQATT and CDR2 SNEGSKA (reference sequence). CDR3 residues: CSAPTGDYGYTF. The DNA of the CDR3 is TGCAGTGCGCCTACAGGAGACTATGGCTACACCTTC.

The sample holds many counts of this clonotype. V usage is TRBV10-1 and J usage is TRBJ2-1; 11 bases map to TRBD2. J lost 6 bases, V lost 8 bases, and 6 bases had no gene match. Looked up from germline, CDR1 is WNHNN and CDR2 is SYGVQD (reference sequence). The CDR3 contains 14 residues. The CDR3 loop reads CASQTSGASNEQFF. The CDR3 coding sequence is TGCGCCAGCCAGACTAGCGGGGCCTCCAATGAGCAGTTCTTC.

This clonotype was counted between two and nine times. The chain has TRBV29-1 and TRBJ2-5; the match to TRBD1 covers 10 bases. Germline CDR1 SQVTM, CDR2 ANQGSEA. With 4 bases clipped from V and 5 bases from J, the junction kept 10 bases outside the gene matches. The CDR3 sequence is 15 residues long. CDR3 nucleotide sequence: TGCAGCGTTGGGGTTTCGGGACAGGGGTTGGAGACCCAGTACTTC. This sequence encodes CSVGVSGQGLETQYF.

In its sample, this clonotype was seen many times. V gene TRBV7-2 combines with J gene TRBJ1-2, with a tentative D call TRBD1 (6 bases). V lost 8 bases and J lost 0, with 22 bases in between. Germline loops: CDR1 SGHTA, CDR2 FQGNSA. The CDR3 is 17 residues long. CDR3 in amino acids: CASDLTPGGLANYGYTF. The CDR3 nucleotides are TGTGCCAGCGACCTAACCCCTGGGGGGCTAGCTAACTATGGCTACACCTTC.

The J gene is TRBJ2-1, the V gene TRBV19; 7 bases map to TRBD2. Germline CDR1 reads LNHDA; CDR2 reads SQIVND (reference sequence). After removal of 4 bases from V and 0 bases from J, the junction contained 9 bases not matched to a gene. The CDR3 runs to 17 residues. This CDR3 is CASSNPSGPSSYNEQFF. The CDR3 coding sequence is TGTGCCAGTAGTAACCCTAGCGGACCGAGCTCCTACAATGAGCAGTTCTTC.

This clonotype was seen at least ten times. This chain uses TRBV20-1 with TRBJ2-7; D not certain. The V and J ends lost 2 bases and 5 bases respectively, with 13 bases between them. Looked up from germline, CDR1 is DFQATT and CDR2 is SNEGSKA (reference sequence). The CDR3 has 13 amino acids. The CDR3 bases are TGCAGTGCTAGATCTCTGCGAGGTAACGAGCAGTACTTC. Amino acid sequence: CSARSLRGNEQYF.

This clonotype has only a few counts. This chain joins TRBV12-3 or TRBV12-4 and TRBJ2-7; D tentatively fits TRBD1 or TRBD2 (5 bases each). Trimming left V 6 bases short and J 4 bases short, with 13 bases between. The CDR3 is 13 amino acids. DNA for the CDR3: TGTGCCAGCAGCCAAACGGGGCGGTACGAGCAGTACTTC. It translates to CASSQTGRYEQYF.

A note on this clonotype: At one end the junction does not follow the germline gene, possibly because of a read error. The chain is built from TRBV9 and TRBJ2-1; 7 bases are shared with TRBD2. This CDR3 is built from 15 residues. Per the germline V gene, CDR1 is SGDLS and CDR2 is YYNGEE. The CDR3 region is CANSQGLREYNEQFF. CDR3 sequence (DNA): TGTGCCAACAGCCAGGGCTTGCGGGAGTACAATGAGCAGTTCTTC.

This clonotype showed up just a few times. The rearrangement joins TRBV12-3 or TRBV12-4 to TRBJ1-4; the D gene is possibly TRBD1 (6 bases). V lost 6 bases to trimming and J lost 7 bases, with 18 bases between them. CDR3 size: 15 residues. The CDR3 nucleotides read TGTGCCAGCAGCCCCTATAGGGCCAGGGGTGAAAAACTGTTTTTT. This encodes CASSPYRARGEKLFF.

Concerning this clonotype: The germline gene is not matched at one end of the junction; a read error may be the cause. This sequence joins TRBV7-9 and TRBJ2-7, with 7 bases lining up with TRBD2. This CDR3 spans 14 amino acids. Germline V gene lookup returns CDR1 SEHNR and CDR2 FQNEAQ (reference sequence). The CDR3, as DNA: TGTGTCAGCATCCCTAGCGGCAAGAGCTACGAGCAGTACTTC. As protein: CVSIPSGKSYEQYF.